Below, 13 T cell receptor beta chains from the same sample are listed, as sequenced in a study of response to subunit inactivated influenza vaccine. TCRdb reprocessed the RT-PCR reads via MiXCR and lists one record per CDR3 protein. The sample lists roughly 710,000 distinct CDR3 sequences; 13% to 15% were seen once. The source was PBMCs from blood, collected around two weeks before vaccination. The origin of the receptors is a middle-aged man who received an inactivated influenza vaccine.

In this sample, this clonotype turned up a few times. V usage is TRBV20-1 and J usage is TRBJ2-2; the D gene is possibly TRBD2 (5 bases). Trimming pared 5 bases from V and 4 bases from J, leaving 14 bases between. Per the germline V gene, CDR1 is DFQATT and CDR2 is SNEGSKA (reference sequence). CDR3 size: 14 residues. The CDR3 DNA follows: TGCAGTGCTCCCCTCCAACTAGGCACCGGGGAGCTGTTTTTT. Its translation is CSAPLQLGTGELFF.

This clonotype appeared a few times. The rearrangement joins TRBV6-2 or TRBV6-3 to TRBJ2-7, with D perhaps given as TRBD1 or TRBD2 (5 bases each). The germline V and J ends were trimmed by 6 bases and 4 bases, with 16 bases remaining between them. The germline V gene has CDR1 MNHEY and CDR2 SVGEGT. This CDR3 has 14 residues. The CDR3 loop reads CASSPVWGKYEQYF. As DNA, the CDR3 is TGTGCCAGCAGCCCGGTTTGGGGGAAATACGAGCAGTACTTC.

This clonotype turned up a few times. The rearrangement links TRBV4-2 to TRBJ2-7, with 8 bases lining up with TRBD2. With V trimmed by 0 bases and J by 2 bases, 6 bases remained unmatched. The CDR3 consists of 16 residues. Germline CDR1 LGHNA, CDR2 YNFKEQ. CDR3 in amino acids: CASSQDIAGNAYEQYF. CDR3 sequence (DNA): TGTGCCAGCAGCCAAGATATAGCGGGGAACGCCTACGAGCAGTACTTC.

This CDR3 reads CASSLGAATGELFF. CDR3 coding DNA: TGTGCCAGCAGTTTAGGGGCGGCCACCGGGGAGCTGTTTTTT. The V call is TRBV7-3, the J call TRBJ2-2; tentatively, D is TRBD1 (5 bases). This CDR3 region has 14 residues. Germline values: CDR1 SGHTA, CDR2 FQGTGA. V was shortened by 6 bases and J by 4 bases, with 12 bases between the two germline ends.

The chain employs TRBV6-2 or TRBV6-3 and TRBJ2-1; the match to TRBD2 covers 8 bases. This CDR3 comprises 16 residues. Germline assignment: CDR1 MNHEY and CDR2 SVGEGT. Losses at the gene ends were 0 bases for V and 4 bases for J; bases not matched to a gene: 5. The CDR3 bases are TGTGCCAGCAGTTACTCAATAGCTAGCGGGTACAATGAGCAGTTCTTC. This gives the protein CASSYSIASGYNEQFF.

The gene calls are TRBV5-1 and TRBJ2-7; D may be TRBD1 or TRBD2 (5 bases each). The CDR3 loop spans 14 amino acids. The V end was cut by 0 bases, the J end by 7 bases, with 14 bases between. Germline-derived CDR1 and CDR2 are SGHRS and YFSETQ. CDR3 in amino acids: CASSLVGTPTEQYF. The CDR3, as DNA: TGCGCCAGCAGCTTGGTGGGGACGCCCACGGAGCAGTACTTC.

This chain joins TRBV6-5 and TRBJ2-1, with 7 bases lining up with TRBD2. The CDR3 totals 16 residues. V shed 3 bases, J shed 4 bases, and the junction held 9 bases outside the gene matches. The germline V gene encodes CDR1 MNHEY and CDR2 SVGAGI. The DNA of the CDR3 is TGTGCCAGCAGTTATGGGGCTAGCGGAGGTTACAATGAGCAGTTCTTC. Residues: CASSYGASGGYNEQFF.

In its sample, this clonotype was seen many times. The rearrangement links TRBV3-1 to TRBJ2-1; unclear D gene. V lost 1 base to trimming and J lost 4 bases, with 8 bases between them. Per the germline V gene, CDR1 is LGHDT and CDR2 is YNNKEL (reference sequence). The CDR3 is 14 amino acids. The CDR3 DNA is TGTGCCAGCAGCCAAGCGGAGAGATACAATGAGCAGTTCTTC. Its protein product is CASSQAERYNEQFF.

The chain is built from TRBV7-9 and TRBJ2-4, with 7 bases aligning to TRBD1. Germline V gene sequence: CDR1 SEHNR, CDR2 FQNEAQ (reference sequence). This CDR3 has 15 residues. Trimming cost V 4 bases and J 0 bases; bases outside gene matches: 3. CDR3 amino acids: CASSSRDRAKNIQYF. DNA for the CDR3: TGTGCCAGCAGCTCCCGGGACAGAGCCAAAAACATTCAGTACTTC.

This chain joins TRBV12-3 or TRBV12-4 and TRBJ2-3; TRBD1 might be the D (8 bases). The CDR3 totals 18 residues. The V gene lost 2 bases and the J gene lost 4 bases, with 22 bases spanning the gap. CDR3 sequence reads: CASSLFGPQGGLADTQYF. The CDR3 DNA reads TGTGCCAGCAGTTTATTCGGTCCACAGGGGGGGTTAGCAGATACGCAGTATTTT.

This clonotype has more than one count but fewer than ten. The rearrangement joins TRBV11-1 to TRBJ2-5; 7 bases are a match to TRBD1. This CDR3 spans 18 amino acids. V was pared by 1 base and J by 7 bases, with 18 bases of the junction left unmatched. Germline assignment: CDR1 SGHAT and CDR2 FQDESV (reference sequence). The CDR3 DNA sequence: TGTGCCAGCAGCTTAGTCTTCAGGGAAGGGGGCCTATGGGCGACCCAGTACTTC. It yields the protein CASSLVFREGGLWATQYF.

The rearrangement joins TRBV6-2 or TRBV6-3 to TRBJ2-1; 14 positions agree with TRBD2. The CDR3 length is 16 residues. Germline values: CDR1 MNHEY, CDR2 SVGEGT. V trimming: 8 bases; J trimming: 7 bases; junction bases outside the gene matches: 10. The CDR3 DNA reads TGTGCCAGCTCCATGGGGACTAGCGGGAGTCAGAATGAGCAGTTCTTC. Its translation is CASSMGTSGSQNEQFF.

The V gene is TRBV7-3, the J gene TRBJ2-7, with D hard to call. CDR1 is SGHTA, CDR2 FQGTGA, per germline. The CDR3 runs to 15 residues. V was cut by 0 bases and J by 6 bases, with 15 bases left in between. CDR3 nucleotides: TGTGCCAGCAGCTTAACCCCCGCTCCGACGGCCGAGCAGTACTTC. Its protein is CASSLTPAPTAEQYF.